Listed below are T cell receptor beta chains from one sample, sequenced in a study of shared clonotypes between healthy human individuals. The table came from immunoSEQ multiplex PCR; TCRdb's copy has only in-frame clones and leaves some out. The table has millions of clones, approximately 94% seen once. Sequenced: naive CD8+ T cells sorted from blood. Every receptor here comes from a man aged 18 to 29 in good health. Each CDR3 is given with its conserved first and last residue. The order of the fields is J gene, CDR3 length, clone size, V gene, D gene, CDR3 protein, CDR3 DNA. A D gene is named only where the DNA matches it firmly. Clone sizes are given selectively: once, few, many, or a class where the clone is expanded.

J gene: TRBJ2-2
CDR3 length: 14
clone size: NA
V gene: TRBV9
D gene: NA
CDR3 protein: CASSAKVGGGELFF
CDR3 DNA: TGTGCCAGCAGCGCGAAAGTAGGGGGCGGGGAGCTGTTTTTT

J gene: TRBJ2-1
CDR3 length: 15
clone size: NA
V gene: TRBV11-2
D gene: TRBD2
CDR3 protein: CASSYRTSGINEQFF
CDR3 DNA: TGTGCCAGCAGCTACAGGACTAGCGGGATAAATGAGCAGTTCTTC

J gene: TRBJ1-6
CDR3 length: 15
clone size: NA
V gene: TRBV5-5
D gene: NA
CDR3 protein: CAILRWREGNSPLHF
CDR3 DNA: TGTGCCATACTCCGGTGGAGGGAGGGTAATTCACCCCTCCACTTT

J gene: TRBJ2-3
CDR3 length: 15
clone size: NA
V gene: TRBV6-5
D gene: TRBD1
CDR3 protein: CASSDPGGEADTQYF
CDR3 DNA: TGTGCCAGCAGCGATCCAGGGGGCGAAGCAGATACGCAGTATTTT

J gene: TRBJ2-5
CDR3 length: 16
clone size: NA
V gene: TRBV2
D gene: TRBD2
CDR3 protein: CASSRTTTSGEETQYF
CDR3 DNA: TGTGCCAGCAGCCGAACTACGACTAGCGGTGAAGAGACCCAGTACTTC

J gene: TRBJ2-7
CDR3 length: 16
clone size: once
V gene: TRBV9
D gene: TRBD2
CDR3 protein: CASSVGLAGADYEQYF
CDR3 DNA: TGTGCCAGCAGCGTAGGACTAGCGGGGGCCGACTACGAGCAGTACTTC

J gene: TRBJ1-3
CDR3 length: 15
clone size: NA
V gene: TRBV7-9
D gene: TRBD1
CDR3 protein: CASSTTGVPGNTIYF
CDR3 DNA: TGTGCCAGCAGCACTACAGGGGTGCCTGGAAACACCATATATTTT

J gene: TRBJ1-4
CDR3 length: 15
clone size: NA
V gene: TRBV6-4
D gene: TRBD1
CDR3 protein: CASRGLGTGEEKLFF
CDR3 DNA: TGTGCCAGCAGAGGTCTCGGGACAGGAGAGGAAAAACTGTTTTTT

J gene: TRBJ1-5
CDR3 length: 15
clone size: NA
V gene: TRBV19
D gene: NA
CDR3 protein: CASSKRLYSNQPQHF
CDR3 DNA: TGTGCCAGTAGTAAGCGGCTTTATAGCAATCAGCCCCAGCATTTT

J gene: TRBJ1-1
CDR3 length: 13
clone size: NA
V gene: TRBV27
D gene: NA
CDR3 protein: CASSLSVDTEAFF
CDR3 DNA: TGTGCCAGCAGTTTATCGGTGGACACTGAAGCTTTCTTT

J gene: TRBJ2-3
CDR3 length: 15
clone size: NA
V gene: TRBV2
D gene: TRBD2
CDR3 protein: CASSGTSESTDTQYF
CDR3 DNA: TGTGCCAGCAGCGGGACTAGCGAGAGCACAGATACGCAGTATTTT

J gene: TRBJ2-7
CDR3 length: 15
clone size: NA
V gene: TRBV4-1
D gene: NA
CDR3 protein: CASSQGRGGTYEQYF
CDR3 DNA: TGCGCCAGCAGCCAAGGTAGGGGGGGGACCTACGAGCAGTACTTC

J gene: TRBJ2-1
CDR3 length: 15
clone size: once
V gene: TRBV27
D gene: NA
CDR3 protein: CASSLSGGSHNEQFF
CDR3 DNA: TGTGCCAGCAGTTTATCGGGAGGCTCACACAATGAGCAGTTCTTC

J gene: TRBJ2-3
CDR3 length: 16
clone size: NA
V gene: TRBV6-6
D gene: TRBD2
CDR3 protein: CASSYSGLADTDTQYF
CDR3 DNA: TGTGCCAGCAGTTACTCGGGACTAGCGGACACAGATACGCAGTATTTT